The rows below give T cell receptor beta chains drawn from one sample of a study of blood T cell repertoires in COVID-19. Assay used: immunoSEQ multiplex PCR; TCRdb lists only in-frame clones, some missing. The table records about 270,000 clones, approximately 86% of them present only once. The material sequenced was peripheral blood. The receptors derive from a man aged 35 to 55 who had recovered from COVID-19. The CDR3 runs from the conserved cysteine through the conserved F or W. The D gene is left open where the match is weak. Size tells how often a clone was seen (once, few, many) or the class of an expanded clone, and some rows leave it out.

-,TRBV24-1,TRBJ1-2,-,CATSDSPGLGVYGYTF,TGTGCCACCAGTGATTCCCCAGGGCTAGGTGTCTATGGCTACACCTTC
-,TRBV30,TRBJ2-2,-,CAWSPRAGVGTGELFF,TGTGCCTGGAGTCCACGGGCAGGGGTGGGCACCGGGGAGCTGTTTTTT
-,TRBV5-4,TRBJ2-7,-,CASSRDGSLYEQYF,TGTGCCAGCAGCAGGGACGGGAGCCTCTACGAGCAGTACTTC
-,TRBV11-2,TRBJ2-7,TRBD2,CASSAVQTSGSYEQYF,TGTGCCAGCAGCGCGGTACAGACTAGCGGCTCCTACGAGCAGTACTTC
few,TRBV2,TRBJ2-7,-,CANPTYEQYF,TGTGCCAACCCGACTTACGAGCAGTACTTC
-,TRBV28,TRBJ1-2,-,CASTEGGAERGYTF,TGTGCCAGCACCGAGGGGGGGGCGGAAAGGGGCTACACCTTC
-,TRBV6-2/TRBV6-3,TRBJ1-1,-,CASSTTEWAEKAFF,TGTGCCAGCAGTACAACCGAGTGGGCAGAAAAAGCTTTCTTT
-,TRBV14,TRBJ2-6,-,CASSRALGASGANVLTF,TGTGCCAGCAGCCGGGCCCTAGGGGCCTCTGGGGCCAACGTCCTGACTTTC
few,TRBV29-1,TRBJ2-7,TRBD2,CSVERPILAGGTYEQYF,TGCAGCGTTGAAAGACCCATTCTAGCGGGAGGTACCTACGAGCAGTACTTC
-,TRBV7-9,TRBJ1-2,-,CASSSPIGDGYTF,TGTGCCAGCAGCTCCCCCATCGGGGATGGCTACACCTTC
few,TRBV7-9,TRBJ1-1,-,CASSFASNTEAFF,TGTGCCAGCAGCTTCGCCAGTAACACTGAAGCTTTCTTT
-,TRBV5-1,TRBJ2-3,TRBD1,CASSPKAGGYTGDTQYF,TGCGCCAGCAGCCCAAAAGCAGGGGGCTATACGGGAGATACGCAGTATTTT
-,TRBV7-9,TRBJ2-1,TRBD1,CASSLETGFYNEQFF,TGTGCCAGCAGCTTGGAGACAGGGTTCTACAATGAGCAGTTCTTC
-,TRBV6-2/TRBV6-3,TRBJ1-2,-,CASSLWTEYGYTF,TGTGCCAGCAGTTTATGGACAGAGTATGGCTACACCTTC
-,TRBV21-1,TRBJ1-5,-,CASRGGSQPQHF,TGTGCCAGCAGGGGAGGGTCGCAGCCCCAGCATTTT
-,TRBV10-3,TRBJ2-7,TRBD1,CAISGQVYEQYF,TGTGCCATCAGCGGACAGGTCTACGAGCAGTACTTC
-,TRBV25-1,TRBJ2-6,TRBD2,CASSEWGGGANVLTF,TGTGCCAGCAGTGAATGGGGGGGAGGGGCCAACGTCCTGACTTTC
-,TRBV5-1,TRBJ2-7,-,CASSLGLLSLEQYF,TGCGCCAGCAGCTTGGGACTCCTCTCTCTCGAGCAGTACTTC
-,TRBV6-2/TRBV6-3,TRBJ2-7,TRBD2,CASSPSPNRPQREAYEQYF,TGTGCCAGCAGTCCCTCCCCTAACCGGCCCCAGCGGGAAGCCTACGAGCAGTACTTC
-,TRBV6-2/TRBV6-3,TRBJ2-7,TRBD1,CASSYFRIDDRGKHEQYF,TGTGCCAGCAGTTACTTCCGAATCGACGACAGGGGGAAACACGAGCAGTACTTC
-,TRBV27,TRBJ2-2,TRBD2,CASSLSGLLAGGIGELFF,TGTGCCAGCAGTTTATCGGGGCTCCTAGCGGGAGGAATCGGGGAGCTGTTTTTT
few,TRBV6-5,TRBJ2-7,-,CASGRVYEQYF,TGTGCCAGCGGCAGGGTATACGAGCAGTACTTC
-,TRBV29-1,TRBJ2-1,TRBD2,CSVGLRLAGNEQFF,TGCAGCGTTGGCCTGCGGCTAGCGGGCAATGAGCAGTTCTTC
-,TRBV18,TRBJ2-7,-,CASSYETGTYEQYF,TGTGCCAGCTCCTATGAGACAGGTACCTACGAGCAGTACTTC
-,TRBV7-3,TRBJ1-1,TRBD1,CASSARQGGITEAFF,TGTGCCAGCAGCGCCCGACAGGGGGGGATCACTGAAGCTTTCTTT
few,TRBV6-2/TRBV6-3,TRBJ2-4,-,CASSYVQGHQYF,TGTGCCAGCAGTTATGTACAGGGACACCAGTACTTC
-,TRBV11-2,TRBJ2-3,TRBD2,CASSLVGLAGGRGVTQYF,TGTGCCAGCAGCTTAGTGGGCTTGGCGGGGGGCCGAGGGGTTACGCAGTATTTT
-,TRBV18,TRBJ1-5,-,CASSPRGGDQPQHF,TGTGCCAGCTCACCACGGGGGGGCGATCAGCCCCAGCATTTT
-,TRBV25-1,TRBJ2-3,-,CASSVTGLSDTQYF,TGTGCCAGCAGTGTAACGGGACTTTCAGATACGCAGTATTTT
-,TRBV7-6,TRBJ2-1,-,CASSLVLGNEQFF,TGTGCCAGCAGCTTAGTCCTAGGCAATGAGCAGTTCTTC
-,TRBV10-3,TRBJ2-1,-,CAISERGSSYNEQFF,TGTGCCATCAGTGAGAGGGGCAGTTCCTACAATGAGCAGTTCTTC
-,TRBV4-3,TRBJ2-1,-,CASSPRPGNEQFF,TGCGCCAGCAGCCCTCGACCGGGGAATGAGCAGTTCTTC
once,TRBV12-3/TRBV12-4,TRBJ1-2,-,CASSFTDYGYTF,TGTGCCAGCAGTTTTACAGACTATGGCTACACCTTC
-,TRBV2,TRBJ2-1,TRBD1,CASSRDRGGNEQFF,TGTGCCAGCAGCCGGGACAGGGGGGGCAATGAGCAGTTCTTC
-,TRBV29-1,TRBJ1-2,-,CSAVGLYGYTF,TGCAGTGCAGTGGGGCTGTATGGCTACACCTTC
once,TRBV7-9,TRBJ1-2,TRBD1,CASSTTGGMGGYTF,TGTGCCAGCAGCACGACAGGGGGCATGGGGGGCTACACCTTC
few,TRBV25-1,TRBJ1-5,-,CASTSGSNQPQHF,TGTGCCAGCACCTCCGGGAGCAATCAGCCCCAGCATTTT
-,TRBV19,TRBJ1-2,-,CASSIQGPGGYTF,TGTGCCAGTAGTATACAGGGGCCGGGAGGCTACACCTTC
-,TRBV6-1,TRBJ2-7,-,CASSEHRGTYEQYF,TGTGCCAGCAGTGAACACCGGGGAACCTACGAGCAGTACTTC
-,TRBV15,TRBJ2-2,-,CATSRGSGTGELFF,TGTGCCACCAGCAGAGGATCCGGCACCGGGGAGCTGTTTTTT
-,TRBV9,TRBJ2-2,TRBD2,CASTSGRALAGELFF,TGTGCCAGCACTAGCGGGAGGGCTTTGGCCGGGGAGCTGTTTTTT
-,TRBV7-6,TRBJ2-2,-,CASSLVVPGLNTGELFF,TGTGCCAGCAGCTTAGTGGTCCCAGGGTTGAACACCGGGGAGCTGTTTTTT
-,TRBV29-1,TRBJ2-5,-,CSVGSGVVGETQYF,TGCAGCGTTGGGTCAGGGGTAGTGGGAGAGACCCAGTACTTC
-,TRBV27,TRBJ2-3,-,CASTPGVRVGQSTDTQYF,TGTGCCAGTACCCCCGGGGTCAGAGTCGGACAGAGCACAGATACGCAGTATTTT
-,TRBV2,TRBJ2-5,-,CASSERLGIDQYF,TGTGCCAGCAGTGAGCGGTTGGGTATAGACCAGTACTTC
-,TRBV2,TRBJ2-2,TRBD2,CASSRGLAGIGELFF,TGTGCCAGCAGTAGGGGACTAGCGGGGATTGGGGAGCTGTTTTTT
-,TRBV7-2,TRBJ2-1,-,CASSLKDSGLNEQFF,TGTGCCAGCAGCTTAAAAGACAGCGGGTTGAATGAGCAGTTCTTC
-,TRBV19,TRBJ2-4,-,CASNEIQGGAKNIQYF,TGTGCCAGTAACGAGATCCAGGGAGGAGCCAAAAACATTCAGTACTTC
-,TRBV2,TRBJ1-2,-,CASSGRSTGRNYGYTF,TGTGCCAGCAGTGGGCGTTCTACAGGACGGAATTATGGCTACACCTTC
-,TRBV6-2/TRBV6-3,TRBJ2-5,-,CASSPLAREETQYF,TGTGCCAGCAGCCCGCTAGCGAGAGAGGAGACCCAGTACTTC
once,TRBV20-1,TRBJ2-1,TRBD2,CSASLLAGHEQFF,TGCAGTGCTAGTTTACTAGCGGGACATGAGCAGTTCTTC
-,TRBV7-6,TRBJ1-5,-,CASSLLRAGQPQHF,TGTGCCAGCAGCTTACTCAGGGCAGGACAGCCCCAGCATTTT
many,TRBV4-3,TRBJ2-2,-,CASSPTNRVSPGELFF,TGCGCCAGCAGCCCCACCAACAGGGTTAGTCCCGGGGAGCTGTTTTTT
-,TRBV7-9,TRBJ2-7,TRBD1,CASSLEIGQGGAYEQYF,TGTGCCAGCAGCTTAGAGATAGGACAGGGTGGCGCCTACGAGCAGTACTTC
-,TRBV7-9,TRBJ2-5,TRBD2,CASSLATSGKETQYF,TGTGCCAGCAGCTTGGCGACTAGCGGGAAGGAGACCCAGTACTTC
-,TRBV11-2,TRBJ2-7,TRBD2,CASSLAAGGPYEQYF,TGTGCCAGCAGCTTAGCGGCGGGGGGGCCCTACGAGCAGTACTTC
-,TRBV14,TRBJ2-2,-,CASSPRNTGELFF,TGTGCCAGCAGCCCCCGGAACACCGGGGAGCTGTTTTTT
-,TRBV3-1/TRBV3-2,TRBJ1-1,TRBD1,CASSQPGTGKPNTEAFF,TGTGCCAGCAGCCAACCCGGGACAGGGAAGCCGAACACTGAAGCTTTCTTT